Below, 2 T cell receptor beta chains from the same sample are listed, as sequenced in a study of blood T cell repertoires in COVID-19. Profiled with immunoSEQ multiplex PCR; TCRdb holds only in-frame clones, not every one. Of 400,000 to 450,000 clones in the sample, about nine tenths were seen once. Source material: PBMCs or T cells enriched from blood (not recorded which). These receptors originate from a young man who had recovered from COVID-19.

This chain uses TRBV3-1 (or the pseudogene TRBV3-2) with TRBJ2-1; 15 positions match TRBD2. Trimming at V came to 2 bases and at J to 6 bases, leaving 8 bases not matched to a gene. This CDR3 spans 18 amino acids. Germline CDR1 and CDR2: LGHDT and YNNKEL (reference sequence). The CDR3 loop reads CASSQPLRTSGRANEQFF. Written as DNA, the CDR3 is TGTGCCAGCAGCCAACCACTCCGGACTAGCGGGAGGGCCAATGAGCAGTTCTTC.

As concerns this clone: This same CDR3 is encoded by further DNA sequences in the sample. V is TRBV10-3 and J is TRBJ2-7, with 8 nucleotides matching TRBD2. Per germline, CDR1 ENHRY and CDR2 SYGVKD. V trimming: 3 bases; J trimming: 1 base; junction bases outside the gene matches: 2. The CDR3 has 14 amino acids. This CDR3 is CAISESGGSYEQYF. CDR3 sequence (DNA): TGTGCCATCAGTGAAAGCGGGGGTTCCTACGAGCAGTACTTC.